These 3 T cell receptor beta chains originate from one sample sequenced in a study of multiple sclerosis patients with progressive multifocal leukoencephalopathy. Profiled with immunoSEQ multiplex PCR; TCRdb holds only in-frame clones, not every one. The table lists roughly 28,000 clones, around nine tenths of them singletons, with about 1.1% in the top ten. Specified time point: before natalizumab initiation. Sample: PBMCs. These receptor sequences come from a human donor with multiple sclerosis.

V is TRBV4-3 and J is TRBJ2-1; D not certain. The CDR3 is made up of 14 amino acids. The V end lost 0 bases, the J end lost 5 bases, and 8 bases lay between the germline ends. The germline V gene encodes CDR1 LGHNA and CDR2 YSLEER. As DNA, the CDR3 is TGCGCCAGCAGCCAAGATTTCCAGGACAATGAGCAGTTCTTC. Protein product: CASSQDFQDNEQFF.

This sequence joins TRBV28 and TRBJ2-6, with TRBD1 identical over 9 bases. Per the germline V gene, CDR1 is MDHEN and CDR2 is SYDVKM. J gave up 9 bases and V 5 bases, and 8 bases lay outside the gene matches. CDR3 length equals 15 residues. CDR3 residues: CASSLPGQGINVLTF. CDR3 in DNA: TGTGCCAGCAGTCTCCCGGGACAGGGAATCAACGTCCTGACTTTC. Looking up the rest from reference TRBV28 and TRBJ2-6 gives the full variable domain: DVKVTQSSRYLVKRTGEKVFLECVQDMDHENMFWYRQDPGLGLRLIYFSYDVKMKEKGDIPEGYSVSREKKERFSLILESASTNQTSMYLCASSLPGQGINVLTFGAGSRLTVL.

The chain carries TRBV19 and TRBJ2-7; no clear D gene. Trimming cost V 3 bases and J 6 bases, with 12 bases left between them. The CDR3 runs 13 residues. Germline CDR1 and CDR2: LNHDA and SQIVND (reference sequence). The CDR3 protein is CASSIEGYGEQYF. The CDR3 coding sequence is TGTGCCAGTAGTATCGAAGGGTACGGCGAGCAGTACTTC.